The entry below describes one T cell receptor beta chain. Its target is unknown. The CDR3 is 15 amino acids. With V trimmed by 5 bases and J by 2 bases, 5 bases remained unmatched. Germline V CDR1 and CDR2: SGHRS, YFSETQ. The data belong to a study of cytomegalovirus exposure and HLA in healthy donors. General study findings and limits: Some segments of the V type, notably TRBV6-2 and TRBV6-3, were excluded as indistinguishable. Common viral pathogens seemed, in a later analysis, to connect with several of the most significant clusters. Some TCR beta chains (around 180 of them) were listed as cytomegalovirus-associated.

PCR used 60 Vbeta primers and 13 Jbeta primers. Produced via immunoSEQ multiplex PCR; TCRdb's table is partial and in-frame only. The sample records around 130,000 clones, 81% being singletons. J is TRBJ2-5 and V is TRBV5-1, with 11 bases that match TRBD2. Sample: PBMCs. This receptor was obtained from a man aged 40-49 years in good health and CMV-seronegative. The DNA for the CDR3 is TGCGCCAGCAGGATTAGCGGGGGGGGGCAAGAGACCCAGTACTTC. It translates to CASRISGGGQETQYF. The full variable domain, rest sourced from reference TRBV5-1 and TRBJ2-5, is KAGVTQTPRYLIKTRGQQVTLSCSPISGHRSVSWYQQTPGQGLQFLFEYFSETQRNKGNFPGRFSGRQFSNSRSEMNVSTLELGDSALYLCASRISGGGQETQYFGPGTRLLVL.